Shown below are 17 T cell receptor beta chains from a single sample sequenced in a study of cytomegalovirus exposure and HLA in healthy donors (dated by TCRdb to the late 2010s). Receptor libraries were prepared by the immunoSEQ multiplex PCR assay. TCRdb limited this immuneACCESS table to in-frame rearrangements with V and J called. A share of clones is missing; checked studies link under half to unresolved V genes, and the rest is unexplained. The sample data list some 140,000 clones, and about 83% of these were observed just once. The top ten hold approximately 1.5% of the sample. Input material: PBMCs. The receptors come from a woman aged 25 to 45 in good health and CMV-seronegative.

This clone has a handful of counts. The rearrangement joins TRBV2 to TRBJ1-2; TRBD1 matches 8 bases. Germline CDR1 and CDR2: SNHLY and FYNNEI. Trimming at V came to 7 bases and at J to 12 bases, leaving 13 bases not matched to a gene. The CDR3 covers 13 residues. CDR3 coding DNA: TGTGCCAGCAATGATCGACAGGGGTTTGATAACACCTTC. Protein product: CASNDRQGFDNTF.

The rearrangement links TRBV12-2 to TRBJ1-6; the table calls TRBD1, which could not be checked here. TRBV12-2 is assigned pseudogene status. The CDR3 loop spans 16 amino acids. The CDR3 bases are TGTGCAAGTCGCTTCCCCGGACAGTATCATAATTCACCCCTCCACTTT. Its protein is CASRFPGQYHNSPLHF.

The CDR3 DNA sequence: TGTGCCAGCAGTCATAAGGGGCCCGGACGTACTAATGAAAAACTGTTTTTT. Residues: CASSHKGPGRTNEKLFF. The gene calls are TRBV27 and TRBJ1-4, with a possible D match to TRBD1 (5 bases). The CDR3 has 17 residues. CDR1 MNHEY and CDR2 SMNVEV come from the germline V gene (reference sequence). V was shortened by 5 bases and J by 2 bases, with 18 bases between the two germline ends.

The chain is built from TRBV27 and TRBJ1-2, with TRBD1 identical over 8 bases. The J segment lost 6 bases and the V segment lost 2 bases, leaving 8 bases of the junction unmatched. The CDR3 contains 15 residues. The germline V gene encodes CDR1 MNHEY and CDR2 SMNVEV (reference sequence). As DNA, the CDR3 is TGTGCCAGCAGTTTACTCGGACAGGGAAGGCATGGCTACACCTTC. Its protein is CASSLLGQGRHGYTF.

The V and J genes are TRBV18 and TRBJ1-1; 10 bases fit TRBD1. The CDR3 sequence is 16 residues long. The V gene end was trimmed by 3 bases and the J gene end by 4 bases; junction bases not matched to a gene: 8. Looked up from germline, CDR1 is KGHSH and CDR2 is LQKENI. CDR3 bases: TGTGCCAGCTCACCGGCTCGACAGGGGGCAAGCACTGAAGCTTTCTTT. Translation gives CASSPARQGASTEAFF.

This clone was detected a few times. The rearrangement uses TRBV27 and TRBJ1-3; the D gene is possibly TRBD1 (5 bases). Looked up from germline, CDR1 is MNHEY and CDR2 is SMNVEV (reference sequence). Between the trimmed V and J ends, which lost 5 bases and 3 bases, there was a span of 11 bases. The CDR3 runs to 14 residues. The CDR3 protein is CASSRGGNGNTIYF. In nucleotides, the CDR3 is TGTGCCAGCAGTCGGGGGGGAAATGGAAACACCATATATTTT.

The J gene is TRBJ2-3, the V gene TRBV11-2; D is undetermined. V was shortened by 3 bases and J by 1 base, with 8 bases between the two germline ends. Germline CDR1 and CDR2: SGHAT and FQNNGV. This CDR3 is 14 amino acids long. The chain's CDR3 is CASSFLAGTDTQYF. CDR3 in DNA: TGTGCCAGCAGCTTTTTGGCGGGCACAGATACGCAGTATTTT. Supplemented by reference TRBV11-2 and TRBJ2-3, the full variable domain reads EAGVAQSPRYKIIEKRQSVAFWCNPISGHATLYWYQQILGQGPKLLIQFQNNGVVDDSQLPKDRFSAERLKGVDSTLKIQPAKLEDSAVYLCASSFLAGTDTQYFGPGTRLTVL.

V gene TRBV5-6 combines with J gene TRBJ1-1, with TRBD1 identical over 7 bases. The trim removed 3 bases at V and 6 bases at J, leaving 11 bases unmatched. The germline CDR1 and CDR2 sequences are SGHDT and YYEEEE. The CDR3 has 15 amino acids. In DNA, the CDR3 is TGTGCCAGCAGCTCGACTGGGACAGTACTCGCTGAAGCTTTCTTT. This gives the protein CASSSTGTVLAEAFF.

The gene calls are TRBV6-6 and TRBJ2-7; 7 bases map to TRBD1. This CDR3 is 12 amino acids long. Losses at the gene ends were 6 bases for V and 3 bases for J; bases not matched to a gene: 2. Germline CDR1 and CDR2: MNHNY and SVGAGI (reference sequence). CDR3 loop: CASSPGGYEQYF. The CDR3 DNA reads TGTGCCAGCAGCCCAGGGGGCTACGAGCAGTACTTC.

This clone occurred a few times. The V call is TRBV9, the J call TRBJ2-7; D might be TRBD2 (6 bases). CDR3 length: 14 amino acids. V gave up 2 bases and J gave up 0 bases, with 9 bases separating them. Germline CDR1 reads SGDLS; CDR2 reads YYNGEE. The CDR3 DNA reads TGTGCCAGCAGCGTCGGGAGAGTCTCCTACGAGCAGTACTTC. This translates into CASSVGRVSYEQYF.

The J gene is TRBJ2-5, the V gene TRBV6-1; TRBD1 agrees at 10 bases. V lost 1 base to trimming and J lost 3 bases; unmatched junction nucleotides: 5. The germline V gene encodes CDR1 MNHNS and CDR2 SASEGT. The CDR3 covers 16 residues. CDR3 protein: CASSEVTGTGEETQYF. CDR3 coding DNA: TGTGCCAGCAGTGAAGTGACCGGGACAGGGGAAGAGACCCAGTACTTC.

The rearrangement links TRBV6-1 to TRBJ2-1; D perhaps matches TRBD1 (5 bases). This CDR3 contains 14 residues. The germline V gene encodes CDR1 MNHNS and CDR2 SASEGT. Trimming removed 4 bases from V and 0 bases from J, with 7 bases in between. CDR3 in amino acids: CASSGRGSYNEQFF. CDR3 coding DNA: TGTGCCAGCAGTGGTAGGGGCTCCTACAATGAGCAGTTCTTC.

This rearrangement joins TRBV5-4 to TRBJ2-1; 10 bases are shared with TRBD1. With 3 bases clipped from V and 3 bases from J, the junction kept 3 bases outside the gene matches. The CDR3 sequence is 15 residues long. Germline CDR1 and CDR2: SGHNT and YYREEE (reference sequence). CDR3 bases: TGTGCCAGCAGCTCGGACAGGGGGTACTACAATGAGCAGTTCTTC. Amino acids: CASSSDRGYYNEQFF.

V usage is TRBV7-2 and J usage is TRBJ1-2; 9 bases fit TRBD1. The CDR3 covers 16 residues. CDR1 is SGHTA, CDR2 FQGNSA, per germline. The ends lost 5 bases at V and 4 bases at J; junction bases unmatched: 11. The CDR3 spells CASSTGRQGGGYGYTF. In DNA form, the CDR3 reads TGTGCCAGCAGCACAGGAAGACAGGGGGGTGGCTATGGCTACACCTTC.

The rearrangement uses TRBV5-1 and TRBJ2-2, with TRBD2 identical over 14 bases. V lost 4 bases to trimming and J lost 3 bases; unmatched junction nucleotides: 8. The germline V gene has CDR1 SGHRS and CDR2 YFSETQ. There are 18 residues in the CDR3. In nucleotides, the CDR3 is TGCGCCAGCAGCCGCGGACTAGCGGGGGGATCTGACACCGGGGAGCTGTTTTTT. Its protein product is CASSRGLAGGSDTGELFF.

The J gene is TRBJ2-5, the V gene TRBV2, with TRBD2 matching over 13 bases. V shed 6 bases and J 7 bases; nucleotides not matched to a gene: 8. Germline-derived CDR1 and CDR2 are SNHLY and FYNNEI. The CDR3 is made up of 15 amino acids. The DNA for the CDR3 is TGTGCCAGCAGCGGACTAGCGGGGGCCCCCGCGACCCAGTACTTC. It encodes CASSGLAGAPATQYF.

The genes are TRBV18 and TRBJ1-1; D perhaps matches TRBD1 (5 bases). This CDR3 spans 19 amino acids. CDR1 and CDR2 (germline): KGHSH, LQKENI. The V gene lost 4 bases and the J gene lost 7 bases, with 31 bases spanning the gap. The CDR3 DNA follows: TGTGCCAGCTCACAACTCATCCTCAAAGGACAACTTCGTCCCCTTGAAGCTTTCTTT. Protein sequence: CASSQLILKGQLRPLEAFF.